This T cell receptor beta chain was profiled in a study of vaccination and CD4 T cells after COVID-19. For the study at large: In the control cultures, a CEFX pool, an HIV-1 Nef pool, or no peptide was supplied.

CDR3 length: 13 amino acids. V was pared by 6 bases and J by 3 bases, with 9 bases between. The germline V gene encodes CDR1 SGHTA and CDR2 FQGNSA. To note about this clonotype: Its antigen is not known.

Time point here: late sampling 161 to 241 days after vaccination in three convalescent patients. Treatment noted: roughly 10-day PBMC culture with coronavirus spike peptide pools or control peptides (ViraFEST assay). The Oncomine TCR Beta short-read assay was applied to DNA of cultured CD4+ T cells. Scientists extracted genomic DNA from CD4+ T cells grown in culture. MiXCR, applied by TCRdb to the PCR reads, yields one record per CDR3 protein. The sample includes over 15,000 distinct CDR3 sequences, roughly 49% of them seen just once. Sequenced here: CD4+ T cells from blood, cultured in vitro, sampled about 7 months after SARS-CoV-2 vaccination. V is TRBV7-2 and J is TRBJ1-5; TRBD1 might be the D (5 bases). This sequence was found in a human donor who had recovered from COVID-19. The CDR3 spells CASSPDTNQPQHF. The CDR3 region has the DNA TGTGCCAGCAGTCCGGACACCAATCAGCCCCAGCATTTT.